The 25 T cell receptor beta chains reported below all come from one sample, sequenced in a study of PD-1 blockade in classical Hodgkin lymphoma. Only in-frame clones appear in the TCRdb table, and some are missing; sequencing was by immunoSEQ multiplex PCR. The sample holds more than 20,000 clones, about four fifths seen once. Exposure to brentuximab vedotin varied, and each patient had relapsed following autologous stem cell transplantation. The input for sequencing was peripheral blood mononuclear cells (PBMCs), taken before the second cycle of nivolumab. These receptors were taken from a human donor with classical Hodgkin lymphoma.

The chain uses TRBV27 and TRBJ1-1; TRBD1 is a possible D gene (6 bases). V lost 6 bases and J lost 6, with 17 bases in between. Germline V gene sequence: CDR1 MNHEY, CDR2 SMNVEV (reference sequence). The CDR3 totals 14 residues. The DNA of the CDR3 is TGTGCCAGCAGACTTACCAGGGGTTTCGCTGAAGCTTTCTTT. Protein sequence: CASRLTRGFAEAFF.

The V gene is TRBV6-6, the J gene TRBJ1-3; 7 bases match TRBD1. After removal of 4 bases from V and 0 bases from J, the junction contained 3 bases not matched to a gene. Germline V gene data show CDR1 as MNHNY and CDR2 as SVGAGI (reference sequence). The CDR3 length is 15 residues. DNA for the CDR3: TGTGCCAGCAGTTGGGGGGACAGCTCTGGAAACACCATATATTTT. This codes for CASSWGDSSGNTIYF.

The V and J genes are TRBV12-5 and TRBJ1-2; 9 bases fit TRBD1. Germline CDR1 is LGHNT and CDR2 is FRNRAP. V lost 2 bases, J lost 2 bases, and 6 bases stayed unmatched. This CDR3 is built from 16 residues. CDR3 sequence (DNA): TGTGCTAGTGGTTTGTCAGGACAGGGGACCAACTATGGCTACACCTTC. Translating it yields CASGLSGQGTNYGYTF.

V gene TRBV6-5 combines with J gene TRBJ1-2; no reliable D call. CDR3 length: 13 amino acids. V shed 0 bases and J shed 8 bases, with 10 bases lying between them. Germline loops: CDR1 MNHEY, CDR2 SVGAGI. DNA of the CDR3: TGTGCCAGCAGTTACTCCCCCCGTCGGGGCTACACCTTC. Translated: CASSYSPRRGYTF.

This chain joins TRBV28 and TRBJ2-3, with TRBD1 identical over 10 bases. There are 15 residues in the CDR3. Germline V lookup: CDR1 MDHEN, CDR2 SYDVKM. V shed 5 bases and J 8 bases; nucleotides not matched to a gene: 10. CDR3 residues: CASSGTGAGLGTQYF. The CDR3 DNA reads TGTGCCAGCAGTGGGACAGGGGCCGGACTCGGTACGCAGTATTTT.

The chain uses TRBV18 and TRBJ1-1, with D tentatively TRBD1 (5 bases). This CDR3 region has 14 residues. Trimming shortened V by 3 bases and J by 1 base, and 9 bases separated the two germline ends. CDR1 and CDR2 from the germline V gene are KGHSH and LQKENI. CDR3 in amino acids: CASSPRRENTEAFF. The CDR3 nucleotides are TGTGCCAGCTCACCGCGCAGGGAGAACACTGAAGCTTTCTTT. The entire variable domain, with the rest obtained from reference TRBV18 and TRBJ1-1, is as follows: NAGVMQNPRHLVRRRGQEARLRCSPMKGHSHVYWYRQLPEEGLKFMVYLQKENIIDESGMPKERFSAEFPKEGPSILRIQQVVRGDSAAYFCASSPRRENTEAFFGQGTRLTVV.

The V gene is TRBV10-1, the J gene TRBJ2-1, with D possibly matching TRBD2 (6 bases). CDR3 length equals 14 residues. V dropped 9 bases and J dropped 5 bases, with 17 bases sitting between them. Germline V gene sequence: CDR1 WNHNN, CDR2 SYGVQD (reference sequence). In nucleotides, the CDR3 is TGCGCCAGTAGCAGGGAGGATAAGGACAATGAGCAGTTCTTC. This codes for CASSREDKDNEQFF.

This clone was found once. This rearrangement joins TRBV4-1 to TRBJ1-5; 9 bases match TRBD1. Germline-derived CDR1 and CDR2 are MGHRA and YSYEKL. V trimming: 5 bases; J trimming: 4 bases; junction bases outside the gene matches: 6. The CDR3 spans 15 residues. The CDR3 bases are TGCGCCAGCAGCTCTCGGACAGGGGAAAATCAGCCCCAGCATTTT. This sequence encodes CASSSRTGENQPQHF.

Sample share makes this clone medium-sized. The V and J genes are TRBV29-1 and TRBJ2-1, with 12 nucleotides matching TRBD2. J lost 2 bases, V lost 0 bases, and 8 bases had no gene match. The length of the CDR3 is 18 residues. Germline CDR1 reads SQVTM; CDR2 reads ANQGSEA. CDR3 DNA: TGCAGCGTTGAAGACTTAGGGCTAGCGGGAGGGCCCTACAATGAGCAGTTCTTC. Translation: CSVEDLGLAGGPYNEQFF.

This clone was recorded once. This chain links TRBV18 with TRBJ1-4, with a possible D match to TRBD1 (6 bases). CDR3 length: 15 residues. V shed 2 bases and J shed 7 bases, with 14 bases lying between them. Germline V lookup: CDR1 KGHSH, CDR2 LQKENI. CDR3: CASSPAQGSAEKLFF. The CDR3 region has the DNA TGTGCCAGCTCACCAGCCCAGGGGAGTGCTGAAAAACTGTTTTTT.

The genes are TRBV6-6 and TRBJ1-5, with 9 bases that match TRBD1. The germline CDR1 and CDR2 sequences are MNHNY and SVGAGI (reference sequence). J lost 7 bases, V lost 6 bases, and 10 bases had no gene match. CDR3 length equals 15 residues. The CDR3 nucleotides are TGTGCCAGCAGGCCTGGGACAGGGCAACGCCAGCCCCAGCATTTT. This gives the protein CASRPGTGQRQPQHF.

V is TRBV27 and J is TRBJ1-2; unclear D gene. In germline, CDR1 is MNHEY, CDR2 SMNVEV (reference sequence). The CDR3 totals 13 residues. V lost 3 bases to trimming and J lost 6 bases, with 11 bases between them. The CDR3 DNA sequence: TGTGCCAGCAGTTTGCACGGAGGAAATGGCTACACCTTC. As protein: CASSLHGGNGYTF.

V is TRBV7-6 and J is TRBJ2-1; D might be TRBD1 (5 bases). Germline values: CDR1 SGHVS, CDR2 FNYEAQ. This CDR3 comprises 13 residues. Trimming took 1 base from V and 6 from J, leaving 7 bases between them. CDR3 amino acids: CASSLVRVNEQFF. DNA for the CDR3: TGTGCCAGCAGCTTAGTCAGGGTCAATGAGCAGTTCTTC.

The gene calls are TRBV4-2 and TRBJ1-2, with TRBD1 matching 7 bases. The germline gives CDR1 LGHNA, CDR2 YNFKEQ. The V and J ends lost 1 base and 2 bases, in that order; junction bases with no gene match: 10. The CDR3 consists of 17 residues. The CDR3 here is CASSQANRGVGNYGYTF. The CDR3 DNA sequence: TGTGCCAGCAGCCAAGCGAACAGGGGTGTGGGGAACTATGGCTACACCTTC.

This clone was detected only a few times. The V call is TRBV2, the J call TRBJ1-6, with TRBD1 as a possible D gene (5 bases). V was clipped by 7 bases and J by 8 bases, with 12 bases between them. Germline V gene data show CDR1 as SNHLY and CDR2 as FYNNEI. The length of the CDR3 is 13 residues. This CDR3 reads CASKQGDYSPLHF. CDR3 coding DNA: TGTGCCAGCAAGCAGGGCGATTATTCACCCCTCCACTTT.

The V and J genes are TRBV5-1 and TRBJ2-1; no clear D gene. Germline CDR1 and CDR2: SGHRS and YFSETQ. The CDR3 sequence is 16 residues long. V dropped 0 bases and J dropped 0 bases, with 10 bases sitting between them. This chain's CDR3 is CASSLADWDSYNEQFF. CDR3 in DNA: TGCGCCAGCAGCTTGGCCGACTGGGACTCCTACAATGAGCAGTTCTTC.

The rearrangement joins TRBV4-3 to TRBJ2-7; the D gene is possibly TRBD2 (6 bases). Per the germline V gene, CDR1 is LGHNA and CDR2 is YSLEER. V was pared by 0 bases and J by 2 bases, with 11 bases between. The CDR3 length is 15 residues. The CDR3 region has the DNA TGCGCCAGCAGCCAAGAGGGACTGGATGCCTACGAGCAGTACTTC. It codes for CASSQEGLDAYEQYF.

The gene calls are TRBV7-2 and TRBJ1-2; 7 nucleotides match TRBD1. The CDR3 has 13 amino acids. Trimming at V came to 5 bases and at J to 6 bases, leaving 6 bases not matched to a gene. Germline V lookup: CDR1 SGHTA, CDR2 FQGNSA. The CDR3 nucleotides are TGTGCCAGCAGCAACAGGGGTGTCGATGGCTACACCTTC. Translated, it gives CASSNRGVDGYTF.

The V call is TRBV28, the J call TRBJ1-6, with 11 bases identical to TRBD1. V lost 3 bases and J lost 10; bases outside the gene matches: 5. CDR3 length equals 15 residues. Germline CDR1 reads MDHEN; CDR2 reads SYDVKM. The CDR3 loop is CASSLGTGGGSPLHF. In DNA, the CDR3 is TGTGCCAGCAGTTTGGGGACAGGGGGTGGGTCACCCCTCCACTTT.

This chain's CDR3 is CASSLADRNENEQFF. The CDR3 region has the DNA TGTGCCAGCAGCTTGGCGGACAGGAACGAGAATGAGCAGTTCTTC. The chain couples TRBV7-2 to TRBJ2-1; TRBD1 aligns across 7 bases. CDR1 is SGHTA and CDR2 is FQGNSA in the germline V gene. The J segment lost 7 bases and the V segment lost 3 bases, leaving 9 bases of the junction unmatched. The CDR3 spans 15 residues.

A single count supports this clone. The chain employs TRBV5-4 and TRBJ2-5, with TRBD2 identical over 10 bases. Germline assignment: CDR1 SGHNT and CDR2 YYREEE (reference sequence). CDR3 size: 16 residues. The V segment lost 3 bases and the J segment 2 bases; nucleotides outside the gene matches: 7. The CDR3 reads CASSSPGLAFQETQYF. CDR3 bases: TGTGCCAGCAGCTCCCCGGGACTAGCGTTTCAAGAGACCCAGTACTTC.

The chain recombines TRBV5-1 with TRBJ1-2; perhaps TRBD1 as D (5 bases). The ends were cut back, 3 bases at V and 8 bases at J, with 26 bases in the middle. The CDR3 extends over 17 amino acids. The germline gives CDR1 SGHRS, CDR2 YFSETQ. The CDR3 loop reads CASSSNRTPTKGWGYTF. As DNA, the CDR3 is TGCGCCAGCAGCTCCAACCGGACCCCCACAAAGGGGTGGGGCTACACCTTC. The complete variable domain, with remaining parts taken from reference TRBV5-1 and TRBJ1-2, reads KAGVTQTPRYLIKTRGQQVTLSCSPISGHRSVSWYQQTPGQGLQFLFEYFSETQRNKGNFPGRFSGRQFSNSRSEMNVSTLELGDSALYLCASSSNRTPTKGWGYTFGSGTRLTVV.

V usage is TRBV6-6 and J usage is TRBJ1-1; D is possibly TRBD1 (5 bases). CDR3 length: 15 residues. The ends were cut back, 4 bases at V and 5 bases at J, with 17 bases in the middle. Germline-derived CDR1 and CDR2 are MNHNY and SVGAGI (reference sequence). The CDR3 nucleotides are TGTGCCAGCAGTTCCGCGACCGGGGGAAGAACTGAAGCTTTCTTT. Translating it yields CASSSATGGRTEAFF.

The V gene is TRBV2, the J gene TRBJ1-3; D unclear. Between the trimmed V and J ends, which lost 2 bases and 5 bases, there was a span of 13 bases. This CDR3 spans 15 amino acids. The germline V gene encodes CDR1 SNHLY and CDR2 FYNNEI. The CDR3 bases are TGTGCCAGCAGTGAAAGACCATCTGGGAGAAACACCATATATTTT. Its translation: CASSERPSGRNTIYF.

The CDR3 DNA reads as TGTGCCAGCAGCGTATTGGGGGGCCCCGGGGGGGGCCTAAATACGCAGTATTTT. This translates into CASSVLGGPGGGLNTQYF. This sequence joins TRBV9 and TRBJ2-3; 8 bases align to TRBD2. The V gene's germline CDR1 is SGDLS and CDR2 YYNGEE. V dropped 1 base and J dropped 7; count of bases not matched to a gene: 17. CDR3 length equals 18 residues.